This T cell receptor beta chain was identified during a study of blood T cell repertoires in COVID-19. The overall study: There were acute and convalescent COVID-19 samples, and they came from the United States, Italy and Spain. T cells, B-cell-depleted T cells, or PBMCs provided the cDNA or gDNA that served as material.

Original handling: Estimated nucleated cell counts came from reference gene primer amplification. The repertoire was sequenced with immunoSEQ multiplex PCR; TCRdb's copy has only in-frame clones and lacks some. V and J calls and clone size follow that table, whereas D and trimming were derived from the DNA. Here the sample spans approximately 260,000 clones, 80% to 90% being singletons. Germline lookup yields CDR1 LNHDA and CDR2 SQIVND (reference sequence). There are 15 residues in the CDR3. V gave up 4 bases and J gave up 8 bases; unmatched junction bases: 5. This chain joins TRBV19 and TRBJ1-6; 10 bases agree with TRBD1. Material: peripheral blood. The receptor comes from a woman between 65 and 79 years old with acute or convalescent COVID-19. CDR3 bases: TGTGCCAGTAGTACCACCGGGACAGGGGATTCACCCCTCCACTTT. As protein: CASSTTGTGDSPLHF.